The 24 T cell receptor beta chains reported below all come from one sample, sequenced in a study of blood T cell repertoires in COVID-19. Produced via immunoSEQ multiplex PCR; TCRdb's table is partial and in-frame only. Of under 150,000 clones listed, approximately 80% were seen once; the top ten hold 5%. Sequenced input: peripheral blood. These receptors all come from a woman aged 45 to 65 with acute or convalescent COVID-19.

The V gene is TRBV24-1, the J gene TRBJ1-2; TRBD1 matches at 8 bases. Germline CDR1 KGHDR, CDR2 SFDVKD. This CDR3 is 13 amino acids long. V was clipped by 5 bases and J by 2 bases; unmatched bases: 0. CDR3 in DNA: TGTGCCACCAGTGGACAGGGGAACTATGGCTACACCTTC. Its protein is CATSGQGNYGYTF.

The chain combines TRBV9 with TRBJ1-1; D remains ambiguous. Trimming took 3 bases from V and 6 from J, leaving 12 bases between them. Looked up from germline, CDR1 is SGDLS and CDR2 is YYNGEE. CDR3 length equals 13 residues. The CDR3 region is CASSAPRHPEAFF. DNA for the CDR3: TGTGCCAGCAGCGCCCCGAGACACCCTGAAGCTTTCTTT.

This clone occurred a few times. The chain has TRBV19 and TRBJ1-2; TRBD1 matches 9 bases. Losses at the gene ends were 5 bases for V and 10 bases for J; bases not matched to a gene: 11. Germline CDR1 LNHDA, CDR2 SQIVND (reference sequence). The CDR3 consists of 14 residues. The CDR3 protein is CASSAARDRVDYTF. The CDR3 bases are TGTGCCAGTAGTGCTGCGCGGGACAGGGTCGACTACACCTTC.

This clone was counted only a few times. The CDR3 nucleotides are TGTGCCTGGAGTGGACAGTATAATCAGCCCCAGCATTTT. Its translation is CAWSGQYNQPQHF. J is TRBJ1-5 and V is TRBV30; perhaps TRBD1 as D (5 bases). This CDR3 has 13 amino acids. Trimming left V 1 base short and J 4 bases short, with 8 bases between. Germline V CDR1 and CDR2: GTSNPN, SVGIG (reference sequence). The full variable domain, with the rest looked up from reference TRBV30 and TRBJ1-5, is SQTIHQWPATLVQPVGSPLSLECTVEGTSNPNLYWYRQAAGRGLQLLFYSVGIGQISSEVPQNLSASRPQDRQFILSSKKLLLSDSGFYLCAWSGQYNQPQHFGDGTRLSIL.

The table lists this clone with a count of one. This chain links TRBV28 with TRBJ1-2, with D uncertain. Germline CDR1 and CDR2: MDHEN and SYDVKM. Between the trimmed V and J ends, which lost 9 bases and 7 bases, there was a span of 15 bases. This CDR3 contains 12 residues. In DNA, the CDR3 is TGTGCCAGGGGATCTTCGGCGGGTGGCTACACCTTC. Its protein product is CARGSSAGGYTF.

The chain joins TRBV7-9 to TRBJ1-2; 7 bases are shared with TRBD1. Looked up from germline, CDR1 is SEHNR and CDR2 is FQNEAQ (reference sequence). V lost 5 bases, J lost 6 bases, and 9 bases stayed unmatched. CDR3 length: 14 residues. The CDR3: CASSPGQAVDGYTF. CDR3 bases: TGTGCCAGCAGCCCCGGACAGGCGGTAGATGGCTACACCTTC.

This chain joins TRBV5-5 and TRBJ1-5; D unclear. This CDR3 has 17 amino acids. The V end was cut by 2 bases, the J end by 2 bases, with 17 bases between. CDR1 SGHKS and CDR2 YYEKEE come from the germline V gene (reference sequence). The CDR3 spells CASSLSAQTAGNQPQHF. CDR3 in DNA: TGTGCCAGCAGCTTATCGGCTCAAACAGCCGGCAATCAGCCCCAGCATTTT.

The chain uses TRBV6-5 and TRBJ2-2; no definite D call. The CDR3 is 15 residues long. Trimming stripped 3 bases from V and 5 bases from J, with 13 bases between. Looked up from germline, CDR1 is MNHEY and CDR2 is SVGAGI. The CDR3 coding sequence is TGTGCCAGCAGTTATTACCCAAGCAGGACCGGGGAGCTGTTTTTT. This gives the protein CASSYYPSRTGELFF.

V and J are TRBV28 and TRBJ1-2; D possibly corresponds to TRBD1 (6 bases). This CDR3 is built from 14 residues. V was cut by 6 bases and J by 4 bases, with 15 bases left in between. Germline V gene data show CDR1 as MDHEN and CDR2 as SYDVKM. CDR3 DNA: TGTGCCAGCAGACGACAACAGGGATCCTATGGCTACACCTTC. Protein sequence: CASRRQQGSYGYTF.

This sequence joins TRBV5-1 and TRBJ2-5; 13 bases agree with TRBD2. Per the germline V gene, CDR1 is SGHRS and CDR2 is YFSETQ. This CDR3 region has 17 residues. The V and J ends lost 4 bases and 3 bases, in that order; junction bases with no gene match: 9. CDR3: CASSTGLAGALKETQYF. CDR3 DNA: TGCGCCAGCAGCACCGGACTAGCGGGGGCCTTGAAAGAGACCCAGTACTTC.

The V gene is TRBV19, the J gene TRBJ2-5; TRBD1 matches 9 bases. V lost 6 bases to trimming and J lost 5 bases; unmatched junction nucleotides: 10. The CDR3 is 15 residues long. Germline V gives CDR1 LNHDA, CDR2 SQIVND (reference sequence). The CDR3 reads CASSRGQGNSETQYF. The CDR3 DNA reads as TGTGCCAGTAGCCGAGGACAGGGGAATTCGGAGACCCAGTACTTC.

The chain has TRBV29-1 and TRBJ1-1, with TRBD1 matching 8 bases. This CDR3 is 12 amino acids long. In germline, CDR1 is SQVTM, CDR2 ANQGSEA. V gave up 7 bases and J gave up 0 bases; unmatched junction bases: 1. The CDR3 here is CSAGGMNTEAFF. The CDR3 bases are TGCAGCGCAGGGGGCATGAACACTGAAGCTTTCTTT.

The chain is built from TRBV19 and TRBJ1-2, with a weak D call TRBD1 (6 bases). There are 14 residues in the CDR3. The V end was cut by 5 bases, the J end by 7 bases, with 17 bases between. Germline V gives CDR1 LNHDA, CDR2 SQIVND (reference sequence). The CDR3 coding sequence is TGTGCCAGTAGTTTAAGGGAAATCAGGGGTGGCTACACCTTC. Encoded protein: CASSLREIRGGYTF.

The rearrangement links TRBV5-8 to TRBJ1-1; no definite D call. Germline V gene sequence: CDR1 SGHTS, CDR2 YDEGEE. The V end lost 4 bases, the J end lost 6 bases, and 19 bases lay between the germline ends. The CDR3 has 15 amino acids. CDR3 nucleotides: TGTGCCAGCAGCCCAGAGGCGGATCGGCGCGCTGAAGCTTTCTTT. Its protein product is CASSPEADRRAEAFF.

The chain employs TRBV10-3 and TRBJ1-3; D gene unclear. Trimming stripped 0 bases from V and 8 bases from J, with 11 bases between. The CDR3 consists of 14 residues. Germline values: CDR1 ENHRY, CDR2 SYGVKD. The CDR3 DNA reads as TGTGCCATCAGTGAGTCTCAGGTGGTGGACACCATATATTTT. Translation: CAISESQVVDTIYF.

The chain couples TRBV5-1 to TRBJ2-1, with 13 bases that match TRBD2. J gave up 5 bases and V 2 bases, and 7 bases lay outside the gene matches. The CDR3 runs 17 residues. CDR1 SGHRS and CDR2 YFSETQ come from the germline V gene. The CDR3 sequence: CASSLLLAGGPHNEQFF. As DNA, the CDR3 is TGCGCCAGCAGCTTACTACTAGCGGGGGGGCCCCACAATGAGCAGTTCTTC.

The rearrangement joins TRBV5-5 to TRBJ1-6, with no clear D. This CDR3 has 13 amino acids. Trimming cost V 2 bases and J 6 bases, with 6 bases left between them. Germline values: CDR1 SGHKS, CDR2 YYEKEE (reference sequence). The CDR3 here is CASSFFSNSPLHF. In DNA, the CDR3 is TGTGCCAGCAGCTTTTTCTCTAATTCACCCCTCCACTTT.

This chain links TRBV28 with TRBJ2-1; D is possibly TRBD1 (6 bases). The CDR3 is 16 amino acids. In germline, CDR1 is MDHEN, CDR2 SYDVKM. V was cut by 4 bases and J by 7 bases, with 20 bases left in between. Here the CDR3 DNA reads TGTGCCAGCAGTTCTCCTCAGGGGTACCCTAGGAATGAGCAGTTCTTC. This gives the protein CASSSPQGYPRNEQFF.

This chain joins TRBV18 and TRBJ2-3; D unresolved. V gave up 3 bases and J gave up 0 bases, with 10 bases separating them. Germline V gene lookup returns CDR1 KGHSH and CDR2 LQKENI. The CDR3 runs to 15 residues. CDR3: CASSPTSISTDTQYF. In nucleotides, the CDR3 is TGTGCCAGCTCACCGACATCCATTAGCACAGATACGCAGTATTTT. Full variable domain (outside the CDR3, taken from reference TRBV18 and TRBJ2-3): NAGVMQNPRHLVRRRGQEARLRCSPMKGHSHVYWYRQLPEEGLKFMVYLQKENIIDESGMPKERFSAEFPKEGPSILRIQQVVRGDSAAYFCASSPTSISTDTQYFGPGTRLTVL.

The gene calls are TRBV7-9 and TRBJ1-4; D remains unclear. This CDR3 is built from 14 residues. Trimming left V 5 bases short and J 8 bases short, with 15 bases between. CDR1 SEHNR and CDR2 FQNEAQ come from the germline V gene (reference sequence). In DNA form, the CDR3 reads TGTGCCAGCAGCCCGATTATAACGGGGGAAAAACTGTTTTTT. It translates to CASSPIITGEKLFF.

The CDR3 here is CASSQEGRDNQPQHF. The CDR3 DNA sequence: TGTGCCAGCAGCCAAGAGGGGCGTGACAATCAGCCCCAGCATTTT. The genes are TRBV4-2 and TRBJ1-5; weak D call: TRBD1 (5 bases). V was trimmed by 0 bases and J by 3 bases, leaving 9 bases between them. This CDR3 is built from 15 residues. Germline CDR1 is LGHNA and CDR2 is YNFKEQ.

V is TRBV6-5 and J is TRBJ1-6; 8 nucleotides align to TRBD1. Germline V lookup: CDR1 MNHEY, CDR2 SVGAGI. The CDR3 has 13 residues. J lost 10 bases, V lost 7 bases, and 6 bases had no gene match. In DNA, the CDR3 is TGTGCCAGCACCGACAGGGGCGGATCACCCCTCCACTTT. This sequence encodes CASTDRGGSPLHF.

The V call is TRBV5-1, the J call TRBJ2-1, with TRBD2 matching 10 bases. This CDR3 comprises 17 residues. Trimming cost V 4 bases and J 0 bases; bases outside gene matches: 7. Germline V CDR1 and CDR2: SGHRS, YFSETQ. The CDR3 spells CASSLGTSARSYNEQFF. The CDR3 nucleotides read TGCGCCAGCAGCCTAGGGACTAGCGCCCGCTCCTACAATGAGCAGTTCTTC.

The chain couples TRBV6-6 to TRBJ2-2, with TRBD1 as a possible D gene (5 bases). Germline assignment: CDR1 MNHNY and CDR2 SVGAGI (reference sequence). The ends were cut back, 5 bases at V and 8 bases at J, with 12 bases in the middle. This CDR3 contains 13 residues. The CDR3 nucleotides read TGTGCCAGCAGTCCCAGGGTCAATGGGGAGCTGTTTTTT. Encoded protein: CASSPRVNGELFF.